This T cell receptor (beta chain) was observed in a study of blood T cell repertoires in COVID-19. Study background: Sites in the United States, Italy and Spain provided acute and convalescent COVID-19 samples. T cells, B-cell-depleted T cells, or PBMCs provided the cDNA or gDNA that served as material.

This clone occurred many times. Per germline, CDR1 SGHDN and CDR2 FVKESK. Trimming pared 4 bases from V and 10 bases from J, leaving 8 bases between. The CDR3 spans 11 residues. Authors' processing steps: Reference gene primer amplification yielded estimated nucleated cell counts. Sequencing used immunoSEQ multiplex PCR; TCRdb keeps in-frame clones, though not all of them. V, J and clone size derive from that table, while D and trimming were established from the DNA sequence. The table has more than 75,000 clones, 80% to 90% seen once; the top ten hold 1.2%. This TCR was recovered from a man older than 75 with active or convalescent COVID-19. V usage is TRBV14 and J usage is TRBJ2-1, with D possibly matching TRBD1 (6 bases). Source material: peripheral blood. CDR3 loop: CASSLGTEQFF. In nucleotides, the CDR3 is TGTGCCAGCAGCCTGGGGACAGAGCAGTTCTTC.